These T cell receptor beta chains were read from a single sample in a study of CD8 T cells in Susac syndrome. TCRdb re-called the immunoSEQ multiplex PCR reads through MiXCR, storing one row per CDR3 protein. The data contain around 170,000 distinct CDR3 sequences, 95% of them singletons. The specimen was CD8+ T cells from PBMCs. The receptors derive from a human donor with Susac syndrome. The CDR3 runs from the conserved cysteine through the conserved F or W. A D gene is named only where the DNA matches it firmly. Clone size is given for some rows only: seen once, a few or many times, or a class if the clone is expanded.

clone size: NA
V gene: TRBV5-1
D gene: NA
J gene: TRBJ2-2
CDR3 DNA: TGCGCCAGCAGCCCGGGACAGAACACCGGGGAGCTGTTTTTT
CDR3 protein: CASSPGQNTGELFF

clone size: NA
V gene: TRBV5-4
D gene: NA
J gene: TRBJ1-1
CDR3 DNA: TGTGCCAGCAAGCCGGGAGCAAGCACTGAAGCTTTCTTT
CDR3 protein: CASKPGASTEAFF

clone size: once
V gene: TRBV20-1
D gene: TRBD2
J gene: TRBJ2-1
CDR3 DNA: TGCAGTGCTAGAGAGCTTGGTGGGGGGGACAATGAGCAGTTCTTC
CDR3 protein: CSARELGGGDNEQFF

clone size: NA
V gene: TRBV19
D gene: NA
J gene: TRBJ1-2
CDR3 DNA: TGTGCCAGTAGTATGCGAGACCGGTATGGCTACACCTTC
CDR3 protein: CASSMRDRYGYTF

clone size: NA
V gene: TRBV2
D gene: NA
J gene: TRBJ1-2
CDR3 DNA: TGTGCCAGCAGGGAAGAACAGGGTAAAGGCTACACCTTC
CDR3 protein: CASREEQGKGYTF

clone size: NA
V gene: TRBV5-1
D gene: NA
J gene: TRBJ2-7
CDR3 DNA: TGCGCCAGCAGCTCCCGGCAAGGGAAAAGAGACGAGCAGTACTTC
CDR3 protein: CASSSRQGKRDEQYF

clone size: NA
V gene: TRBV9
D gene: TRBD2
J gene: TRBJ2-7
CDR3 DNA: TGTGCCAGCAGTCGGGGGAGGGAGACTCCCTACGAGCAGTACTTC
CDR3 protein: CASSRGRETPYEQYF

clone size: few
V gene: TRBV5-6
D gene: NA
J gene: TRBJ2-3
CDR3 DNA: TGTGCCAGCAGCTTGTTGGGAGATACGCAGTATTTT
CDR3 protein: CASSLLGDTQYF

clone size: NA
V gene: TRBV5-1
D gene: TRBD1
J gene: TRBJ2-7
CDR3 DNA: TGCGCCAGCAGCTTGGGACAGGGCACCGAGCAGTACTTC
CDR3 protein: CASSLGQGTEQYF

clone size: NA
V gene: TRBV13
D gene: TRBD2
J gene: TRBJ2-3
CDR3 DNA: TGTGCCAGCAAATTAGAGGGGGTAGCGGGAGCAGATACGCAGTATTTT
CDR3 protein: CASKLEGVAGADTQYF

clone size: NA
V gene: TRBV7-9
D gene: NA
J gene: TRBJ2-7
CDR3 DNA: TGTGCCAGCAGCCCACCTCGCGGGATGGACGGCTACGAGCAGTACTTC
CDR3 protein: CASSPPRGMDGYEQYF

clone size: NA
V gene: TRBV12-3/TRBV12-4
D gene: NA
J gene: TRBJ1-4
CDR3 DNA: TGTGCCAGCAGTTTTGAGGGTGCTAATGAAAAACTGTTTTTT
CDR3 protein: CASSFEGANEKLFF

clone size: NA
V gene: TRBV20-1
D gene: NA
J gene: TRBJ1-1
CDR3 DNA: TGCAGTGCTAGAGATCTAGGGCCAGTTGAAGCTTTCTTT
CDR3 protein: CSARDLGPVEAFF

clone size: NA
V gene: TRBV7-9
D gene: NA
J gene: TRBJ1-1
CDR3 DNA: TGTGCCAGCAGCCCGGGGACGGAAATGAACACTGAAGCTTTCTTT
CDR3 protein: CASSPGTEMNTEAFF

clone size: once
V gene: TRBV6-2/TRBV6-3
D gene: TRBD1
J gene: TRBJ2-1
CDR3 DNA: TGTGCCAGCACCTCAGGACAGGGGGGTGAGCAGTTCTTC
CDR3 protein: CASTSGQGGEQFF

clone size: NA
V gene: TRBV9
D gene: NA
J gene: TRBJ2-5
CDR3 DNA: TGTGCCAGCAGCCCCCGGGGGTCGGGGGGCTGGGGAGAGACCCAGTACTTC
CDR3 protein: CASSPRGSGGWGETQYF

clone size: NA
V gene: TRBV20-1
D gene: TRBD2
J gene: TRBJ2-1
CDR3 DNA: TGCAGTGCCCACGACGAGATGGGACTAGCGGGGTTTGAGCAGTTCTTC
CDR3 protein: CSAHDEMGLAGFEQFF

clone size: NA
V gene: TRBV9
D gene: NA
J gene: TRBJ2-1
CDR3 DNA: TGTGCCAGCAGCTCCGGGGATGAGCAGTTCTTC
CDR3 protein: CASSSGDEQFF

clone size: NA
V gene: TRBV28
D gene: NA
J gene: TRBJ2-7
CDR3 DNA: TGTGCCAGCAGTTGGGTGCCGAAATACGAGCAGTACTTC
CDR3 protein: CASSWVPKYEQYF

clone size: NA
V gene: TRBV7-9
D gene: NA
J gene: TRBJ2-1
CDR3 DNA: TGTGCCAGCAGCTTGTCGACGGGAGGGACAGGCTACAATGAGCAGTTCTTC
CDR3 protein: CASSLSTGGTGYNEQFF

clone size: NA
V gene: TRBV11-2
D gene: TRBD1
J gene: TRBJ2-7
CDR3 DNA: TGTGCCAGCACCCTGACAGGGATCTCCTACGAGCAGTACTTC
CDR3 protein: CASTLTGISYEQYF

clone size: NA
V gene: TRBV10-3
D gene: NA
J gene: TRBJ2-5
CDR3 DNA: TGTGCCGCGAGGGGTACCCAAGAGACCCAGTACTTC
CDR3 protein: CAARGTQETQYF

clone size: few
V gene: TRBV11-2
D gene: NA
J gene: TRBJ2-7
CDR3 DNA: TGTGCCAGCAGCCTACACGGCTCCTACGAGCAGTACTTC
CDR3 protein: CASSLHGSYEQYF

clone size: NA
V gene: TRBV28
D gene: NA
J gene: TRBJ1-1
CDR3 DNA: TGTGCCAGCAGGACGCCGGGTCTGAACACTGAAGCTTTCTTT
CDR3 protein: CASRTPGLNTEAFF

clone size: NA
V gene: TRBV27
D gene: TRBD1
J gene: TRBJ1-1
CDR3 DNA: TGTGCCAGCAGTTGGACAGGGGAGGGCACTGAAGCTTTCTTT
CDR3 protein: CASSWTGEGTEAFF

clone size: NA
V gene: TRBV30
D gene: NA
J gene: TRBJ2-3
CDR3 DNA: TGTGCCTGGAGTCTCCTAGGAGGGGCCGATACGCAGTATTTT
CDR3 protein: CAWSLLGGADTQYF

clone size: NA
V gene: TRBV3-1
D gene: NA
J gene: TRBJ2-7
CDR3 DNA: TGTGCCAGCCGAAACCTAGGGAGCCTCAACGAGCAGTACTTC
CDR3 protein: CASRNLGSLNEQYF

clone size: NA
V gene: TRBV11-3
D gene: TRBD1
J gene: TRBJ2-1
CDR3 DNA: TGTGCCAGCAGCCCGGGGACCGGGACAGGGGAAATCTTC
CDR3 protein: CASSPGTGTGEIF

clone size: NA
V gene: TRBV7-9
D gene: TRBD1
J gene: TRBJ2-5
CDR3 DNA: TGTGCCAGCAGCCCCAGGGACAGGCCAGAGACCCAGTACTTC
CDR3 protein: CASSPRDRPETQYF

clone size: NA
V gene: TRBV12-3/TRBV12-4
D gene: NA
J gene: TRBJ1-3
CDR3 DNA: TGTGCCAGCAGTTCCCACCCGGGAAACACCATATATTTT
CDR3 protein: CASSSHPGNTIYF

clone size: NA
V gene: TRBV21-1
D gene: NA
J gene: TRBJ1-1
CDR3 DNA: TGTGCCAGCAGCATTTGGACAGGGAACACTGAAGCTTTCTTT
CDR3 protein: CASSIWTGNTEAFF

clone size: NA
V gene: TRBV27
D gene: TRBD1
J gene: TRBJ1-2
CDR3 DNA: TGTGCCAGCAGTTTATCACAGGGGGCGAGTTGGTATGGCTACACCTTC
CDR3 protein: CASSLSQGASWYGYTF

clone size: NA
V gene: TRBV7-9
D gene: TRBD1
J gene: TRBJ1-2
CDR3 DNA: TGTGCCAGCAGCCCTCGACAGGGGGCTGATGGCTACACCTTC
CDR3 protein: CASSPRQGADGYTF

clone size: NA
V gene: TRBV6-5
D gene: TRBD1
J gene: TRBJ1-3
CDR3 DNA: TGTGCCAGCAGTTACTCGAACAGGGGGCACTCTGGAAACACCATATATTTT
CDR3 protein: CASSYSNRGHSGNTIYF

clone size: NA
V gene: TRBV20-1
D gene: NA
J gene: TRBJ2-7
CDR3 DNA: TGCAGTGCTAGAGTAGCGGACTCCTACGAGCAGTACTTC
CDR3 protein: CSARVADSYEQYF